The 7 T cell receptor beta chains below all came from one sample that was sequenced in a study of blood T cell repertoires in COVID-19. Repertoires were generated with immunoSEQ multiplex PCR, while TCRdb's copy carries only in-frame clones and drops some. The table has fewer than 50,000 clones, over 65% seen once. Material: peripheral blood. The receptor source for this set is a human donor in a cohort sampled during active COVID-19.

J is TRBJ2-5 and V is TRBV24-1; D might be TRBD1 (6 bases). This CDR3 is 13 amino acids long. Trimming removed 6 bases at V and 9 bases at J, with 16 bases between. Per the germline V gene, CDR1 is KGHDR and CDR2 is SFDVKD. CDR3 in amino acids: CATSTDSLGAQYF. Here the CDR3 DNA reads TGTGCCACCAGTACGGACAGCCTCGGGGCCCAGTACTTC.

The chain is built from TRBV5-5 and TRBJ1-2, with D tentatively TRBD1 (5 bases). The CDR3 sequence is 12 residues long. CDR1 SGHKS and CDR2 YYEKEE come from the germline V gene (reference sequence). Trimming removed 1 base from V and 9 bases from J, with 10 bases in between. The CDR3 loop reads CASSLLGQRYTF. CDR3 DNA: TGTGCCAGCAGCTTGTTGGGGCAGCGCTACACCTTC.

The chain uses TRBV3-1 (or the pseudogene TRBV3-2) and TRBJ2-7, with 8 nucleotides matching TRBD1. Germline CDR1 reads LGHDT; CDR2 reads YNNKEL (reference sequence). This CDR3 has 17 amino acids. Losses at the gene ends were 0 bases for V and 2 bases for J; bases not matched to a gene: 9. CDR3 DNA sequence: TGTGCCAGCAGCCAAGAAGACCCTCAGGGGGCCACCTACGAGCAGTACTTC. Amino acid sequence: CASSQEDPQGATYEQYF.

The table lists this clone with a count of one. The chain links TRBV5-4 to TRBJ1-1; D may be TRBD1 (5 bases). In germline, CDR1 is SGHNT, CDR2 YYREEE (reference sequence). The CDR3 is 13 amino acids. Between the trimmed V and J ends, which lost 0 bases and 4 bases, there was a span of 7 bases. CDR3 in DNA: TGTGCCAGCAGCTTGGAGGGGATCACTGAAGCTTTCTTT. This encodes CASSLEGITEAFF. The full variable domain, with the rest looked up from reference TRBV5-4 and TRBJ1-1, is ETGVTQSPTHLIKTRGQQVTLRCSSQSGHNTVSWYQQALGQGPQFIFQYYREEENGRGNFPPRFSGLQFPNYSSELNVNALELDDSALYLCASSLEGITEAFFGQGTRLTVV.

CDR3 nucleotide sequence: TGTGCCAGCAGCACAGCCGGGACACCAGGGTACGAGCAGTACTTC. Translation: CASSTAGTPGYEQYF. The chain links TRBV14 to TRBJ2-7, with D perhaps TRBD1 (6 bases). Germline V gene data show CDR1 as SGHDN and CDR2 as FVKESK. CDR3 size: 15 residues. Trimming took off 5 bases at V and 4 bases at J, with 18 bases between the two ends. The full variable domain, in which reference TRBV14 and TRBJ2-7 provide the parts outside the CDR3, is EAGVTQFPSHSVIEKGQTVTLRCDPISGHDNLYWYRRVMGKEIKFLLHFVKESKQDESGMPNNRFLAERTGGTYSTLKVQPAELEDSGVYFCASSTAGTPGYEQYFGPGTRLTVT.

This chain connects TRBV6-5 to TRBJ1-5, with a weak D call TRBD1 (6 bases). The germline V gene has CDR1 MNHEY and CDR2 SVGAGI. The CDR3 sequence is 12 residues long. V was cut by 6 bases and J by 7 bases, with 10 bases left in between. The CDR3 DNA reads as TGTGCCAGCAGAGTAAGGGGGCAGCCCCAGCATTTT. It encodes CASRVRGQPQHF.

The chain couples TRBV25-1 to TRBJ1-1, with 7 nucleotides matching TRBD1. V was clipped by 7 bases and J by 0 bases; unmatched bases: 5. Germline assignment: CDR1 MGHDK and CDR2 SYGVNS. The CDR3 is made up of 14 amino acids. The CDR3 DNA sequence: TGTGCCAGCAAAAGACAGGGCATGAACACTGAAGCTTTCTTT. Translation gives CASKRQGMNTEAFF.